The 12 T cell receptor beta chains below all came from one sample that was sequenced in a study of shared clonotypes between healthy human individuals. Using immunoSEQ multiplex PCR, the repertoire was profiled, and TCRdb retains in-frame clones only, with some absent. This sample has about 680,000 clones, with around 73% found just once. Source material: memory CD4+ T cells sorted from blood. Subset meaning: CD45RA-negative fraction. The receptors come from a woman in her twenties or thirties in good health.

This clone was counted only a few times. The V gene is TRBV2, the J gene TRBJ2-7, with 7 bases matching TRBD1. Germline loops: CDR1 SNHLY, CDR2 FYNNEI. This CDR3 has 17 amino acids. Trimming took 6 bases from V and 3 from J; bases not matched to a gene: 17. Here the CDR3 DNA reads TGTGCCAGCAGGGATAATTTGGGACAGTTTAACGGCTACGAGCAGTACTTC. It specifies CASRDNLGQFNGYEQYF.

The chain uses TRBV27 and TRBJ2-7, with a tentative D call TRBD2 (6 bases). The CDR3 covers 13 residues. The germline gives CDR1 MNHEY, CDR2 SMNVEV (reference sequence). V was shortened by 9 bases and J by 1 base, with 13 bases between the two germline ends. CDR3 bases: TGTGCCAGTCGACGGGAGCAGTCCTACGAGCAGTACTTC. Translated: CASRREQSYEQYF.

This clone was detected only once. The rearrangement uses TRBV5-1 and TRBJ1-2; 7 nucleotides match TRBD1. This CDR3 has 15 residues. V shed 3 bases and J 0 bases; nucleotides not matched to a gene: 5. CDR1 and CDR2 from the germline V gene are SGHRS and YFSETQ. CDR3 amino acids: CASSWGTETNYGYTF. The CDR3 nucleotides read TGCGCCAGCAGCTGGGGGACAGAGACTAACTATGGCTACACCTTC.

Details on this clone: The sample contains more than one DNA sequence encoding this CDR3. The CDR3 nucleotides are TGTGCCAGCAGCTTAGGTAGTAATGAGCAGTTCTTC. This sequence encodes CASSLGSNEQFF. V usage is TRBV7-9 and J usage is TRBJ2-1, with unresolved D. The CDR3 totals 12 residues. Looked up from germline, CDR1 is SEHNR and CDR2 is FQNEAQ (reference sequence). V lost 1 base to trimming and J lost 7 bases, with 5 bases between them.

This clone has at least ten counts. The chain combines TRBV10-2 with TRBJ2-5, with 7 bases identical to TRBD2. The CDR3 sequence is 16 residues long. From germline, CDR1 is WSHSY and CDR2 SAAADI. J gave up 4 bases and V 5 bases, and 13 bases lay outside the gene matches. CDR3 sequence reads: CASSQVGRGSRETQYF. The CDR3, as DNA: TGCGCCAGCAGTCAGGTCGGGCGCGGGAGTAGAGAGACCCAGTACTTC.

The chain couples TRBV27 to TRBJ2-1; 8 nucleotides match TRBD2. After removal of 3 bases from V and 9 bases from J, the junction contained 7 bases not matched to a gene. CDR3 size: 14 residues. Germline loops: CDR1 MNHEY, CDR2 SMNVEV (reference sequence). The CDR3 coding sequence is TGTGCCAGCAGTTTTTCCAGCCGGGAGGGTGAGCAGTTCTTC. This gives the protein CASSFSSREGEQFF.

The chain's CDR3 is CASGGMMNTGELFF. The DNA of the CDR3 is TGTGCCAGCGGAGGGATGATGAACACCGGGGAGCTGTTTTTT. The chain joins TRBV5-4 to TRBJ2-2, with D possibly matching TRBD2 (6 bases). The CDR3 runs 14 residues. Deletions cut 7 bases from V and 1 base from J, with 11 bases between. Germline lookup yields CDR1 SGHNT and CDR2 YYREEE (reference sequence).

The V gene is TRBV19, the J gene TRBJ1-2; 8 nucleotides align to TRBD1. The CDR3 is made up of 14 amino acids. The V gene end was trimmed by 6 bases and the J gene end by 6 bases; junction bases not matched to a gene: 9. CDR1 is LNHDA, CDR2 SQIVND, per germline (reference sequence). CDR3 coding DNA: TGTGCCAGTAGAGGACAGGGAGCCCCTCATGGCTACACCTTC. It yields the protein CASRGQGAPHGYTF.

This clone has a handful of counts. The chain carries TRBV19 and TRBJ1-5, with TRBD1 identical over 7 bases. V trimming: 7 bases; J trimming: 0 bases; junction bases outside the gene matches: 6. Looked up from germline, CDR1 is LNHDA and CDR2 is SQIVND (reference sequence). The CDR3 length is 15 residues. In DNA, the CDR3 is TGTGCCAGTATTGGACAGGCGTATAGCAATCAGCCCCAGCATTTT. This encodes CASIGQAYSNQPQHF.

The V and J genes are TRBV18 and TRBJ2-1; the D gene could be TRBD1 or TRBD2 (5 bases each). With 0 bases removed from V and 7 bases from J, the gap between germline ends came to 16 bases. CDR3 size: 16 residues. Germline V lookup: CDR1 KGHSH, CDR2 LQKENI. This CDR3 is CASSPPEKGSMNEQFF. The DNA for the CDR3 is TGTGCCAGCTCACCACCTGAAAAGGGGAGCATGAATGAGCAGTTCTTC. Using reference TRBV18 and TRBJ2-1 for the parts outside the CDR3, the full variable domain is NAGVMQNPRHLVRRRGQEARLRCSPMKGHSHVYWYRQLPEEGLKFMVYLQKENIIDESGMPKERFSAEFPKEGPSILRIQQVVRGDSAAYFCASSPPEKGSMNEQFFGPGTRLTVL.

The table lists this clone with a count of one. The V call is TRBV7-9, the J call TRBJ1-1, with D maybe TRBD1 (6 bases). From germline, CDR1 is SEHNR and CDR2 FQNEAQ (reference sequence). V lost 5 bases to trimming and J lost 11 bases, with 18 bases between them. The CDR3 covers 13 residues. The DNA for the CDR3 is TGTGCCAGCAGCCAAGGGGGGGGGCGTCGGGCTTTCTTT. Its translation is CASSQGGGRRAFF.

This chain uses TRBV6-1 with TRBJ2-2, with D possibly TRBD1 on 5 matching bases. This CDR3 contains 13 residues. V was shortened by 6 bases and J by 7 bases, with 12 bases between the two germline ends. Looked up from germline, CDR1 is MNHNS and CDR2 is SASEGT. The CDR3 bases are TGTGCCAGCAGGACAGCGTATGGCGGGGAGCTGTTTTTT. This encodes CASRTAYGGELFF.